The present T cell receptor beta chain was sequenced within a study of cytomegalovirus exposure and HLA in healthy donors. Study-wide background: As released early, the data held 65 million to 90 million unique TCRs from HLA-typed donors.

Whole-study results and caveats: The dataset shows that most TCR sequences were rare, while some public TCRs occurred in many donors. A later analysis linked a missense DCLRE1C variant to TCR beta V- and J-gene trimming.

It was with 60 Vbeta and 13 Jbeta primers that the PCR ran. In the source study's methods: The count from a later analysis was 65 million to 90 million unique TCR beta chains, around 11 million of them shared. Profiled with immunoSEQ multiplex PCR; TCRdb holds only in-frame clones, not every one. That table is the source of V, J and clone size, and D and trimming were worked out from the DNA. The table has tens of thousands of clones, roughly 80% seen once; the top ten hold under 5.5%. This clone showed up just once. The target antigen is unknown. Sequencing was carried out using PBMCs. The source of this sequence is a woman in her 40s in good health and CMV-seropositive.

The CDR3 bases are TGTGCCAGTAGTATTGGGGGACTCAGCACAGATACGCAGTATTTT. The encoded protein is CASSIGGLSTDTQYF. The chain has TRBV19 and TRBJ2-3; weak D call: TRBD2 (6 bases). CDR1 and CDR2 (germline): LNHDA, SQIVND (reference sequence). Trimming took off 3 bases at V and 0 bases at J, with 10 bases between the two ends. This CDR3 is 15 amino acids long. Filled out from reference TRBV19 and TRBJ2-3, the complete variable domain reads DGGITQSPKYLFRKEGQNVTLSCEQNLNHDAMYWYRQDPGQGLRLIYYSQIVNDFQKGDIAEGYSVSREKKESFPLTVTSAQKNPTAFYLCASSIGGLSTDTQYFGPGTRLTVL.